These T cell receptor beta chains were read from a single sample in a study of OX40 agonist ivuxolimab in advanced cancers. Libraries were prepared by immunoSEQ multiplex PCR; TCRdb keeps only in-frame clonotypes and omits some of them. There are under 15,000 clones in the sample; about 69% occur only once, and over 25% lies in the top ten. The sequenced sample was CD4+ or CD8+ T cells sorted from blood, obtained in a trial of the OX40 agonist ivuxolimab. The receptors shown here come from an adult with an advanced solid tumor such as melanoma, head and neck, liver or kidney cancer. Both conserved end residues are part of each CDR3. The order of the fields is J gene, V gene, clone size, D gene, CDR3 DNA, CDR3 protein. The D gene is left open where the match is weak. Clone sizes are given selectively: once, few, many, or a class where the clone is expanded.

j_call: TRBJ2-1; v_call: TRBV5-4; clone_size: -; d_call: -; cdr3_nt: TGTGCCAGCAGCCAACCCGGGACGCTGGGGCAGTTCTTC; cdr3_aa: CASSQPGTLGQFF
j_call: TRBJ1-5; v_call: TRBV30; clone_size: few; d_call: -; cdr3_nt: TGTGCCTGGACCGAAGTTGGGAGCAATCAGCCCCAGCATTTT; cdr3_aa: CAWTEVGSNQPQHF
j_call: TRBJ2-7; v_call: TRBV28; clone_size: -; d_call: TRBD1; cdr3_nt: TGTGCCAGTACCCCAAACCGGGACAGAACCTACGAGCAGTACTTC; cdr3_aa: CASTPNRDRTYEQYF
j_call: TRBJ1-1; v_call: TRBV19; clone_size: -; d_call: TRBD1; cdr3_nt: TGTGCCAGTAGTATCGTAGGGGGCGGCCACACTGAAGCTTTCTTT; cdr3_aa: CASSIVGGGHTEAFF
j_call: TRBJ2-1; v_call: TRBV30; clone_size: -; d_call: -; cdr3_nt: TGTGCCTGGAGTAGGACCTCGGATGAGCAGTTCTTC; cdr3_aa: CAWSRTSDEQFF
j_call: TRBJ2-7; v_call: TRBV6-1; clone_size: medium-sized; d_call: -; cdr3_nt: TGTGCCAGCAGTGAGGGGGTCTACTACGAGCAGTACTTC; cdr3_aa: CASSEGVYYEQYF
j_call: TRBJ2-1; v_call: TRBV2; clone_size: -; d_call: TRBD2; cdr3_nt: TGTGCCAGCGATCCGGGACTAGTTAATGAGCAGTTCTTC; cdr3_aa: CASDPGLVNEQFF
j_call: TRBJ2-7; v_call: TRBV28; clone_size: -; d_call: TRBD1; cdr3_nt: TGTGCCAGCAGTTTATGGGGGGACAGAGATTACGAGCAGTACTTC; cdr3_aa: CASSLWGDRDYEQYF
j_call: TRBJ2-7; v_call: TRBV6-1; clone_size: few; d_call: TRBD2; cdr3_nt: TGTGCCAGCAGTGAGGAAACTAGCGGGACCCTGCTTGACTACGAGCAGTACTTC; cdr3_aa: CASSEETSGTLLDYEQYF
j_call: TRBJ2-5; v_call: TRBV6-4; clone_size: -; d_call: -; cdr3_nt: TGTGCCAGCAGTGACGGGTTCCGGCTCTGGGGGCAAGAGACCCAGTACTTC; cdr3_aa: CASSDGFRLWGQETQYF
j_call: TRBJ2-3; v_call: TRBV7-3; clone_size: once; d_call: -; cdr3_nt: TGTGCCAGCAGCTTAATTGGCGGGAGCACAGATACGCAGTATTTT; cdr3_aa: CASSLIGGSTDTQYF
j_call: TRBJ2-7; v_call: TRBV6-1; clone_size: few; d_call: -; cdr3_nt: TGTGCCAGCAGGCAAGGGAAAAAGGCCTACGAGCAGTACTTC; cdr3_aa: CASRQGKKAYEQYF
j_call: TRBJ2-7; v_call: TRBV6-5; clone_size: -; d_call: TRBD2; cdr3_nt: TGTGCCAGCAGTCCGGGACTAGCGGGAGTCGAGCAGTACTTC; cdr3_aa: CASSPGLAGVEQYF
j_call: TRBJ2-3; v_call: TRBV28; clone_size: -; d_call: TRBD2; cdr3_nt: TGTGCCAGCAGCCCTGGGACTAGCGGGATAACAGATACGCAGTATTTT; cdr3_aa: CASSPGTSGITDTQYF
j_call: TRBJ2-7; v_call: TRBV11-2; clone_size: -; d_call: -; cdr3_nt: TGTGCCAGCAGCCTCTTACAGGGTTCCTACGAGCAGTACTTC; cdr3_aa: CASSLLQGSYEQYF
j_call: TRBJ1-6; v_call: TRBV9; clone_size: -; d_call: -; cdr3_nt: TGTGCCAGCAGCGTAGGAGCAGCGAGCTCCTATAATTCACCCCTCCACTTT; cdr3_aa: CASSVGAASSYNSPLHF
j_call: TRBJ2-2; v_call: TRBV6-1; clone_size: -; d_call: TRBD1; cdr3_nt: TGTGCCAGCAGCGCCCGGACAGGGCCCACCGGGGAGCTGTTTTTT; cdr3_aa: CASSARTGPTGELFF
j_call: TRBJ2-7; v_call: TRBV28; clone_size: -; d_call: -; cdr3_nt: TGTGCCAGCAGCTTGGCCGGGGGGCTAGGCGAGCAGTACTTC; cdr3_aa: CASSLAGGLGEQYF
j_call: TRBJ2-5; v_call: TRBV28; clone_size: -; d_call: TRBD1; cdr3_nt: TGTGCCAGCAGTTACAGCCTGGGACAGCCGGAGACCCAGTACTTC; cdr3_aa: CASSYSLGQPETQYF
j_call: TRBJ2-1; v_call: TRBV6-4; clone_size: few; d_call: -; cdr3_nt: TGTGCCAGCAGTGACCGGCCTCTGTCGCGGGATGAGCAGTTCTTC; cdr3_aa: CASSDRPLSRDEQFF
j_call: TRBJ2-1; v_call: TRBV6-5; clone_size: -; d_call: TRBD2; cdr3_nt: TGTGCCAGCAGTTACTGGGGGGGTGAGCAGTTCTTC; cdr3_aa: CASSYWGGEQFF
j_call: TRBJ2-7; v_call: TRBV15; clone_size: once; d_call: -; cdr3_nt: TGTGCCACCAGCAGAGATCTGGCCGGCGAGCAGTACTTC; cdr3_aa: CATSRDLAGEQYF
j_call: TRBJ2-7; v_call: TRBV7-6; clone_size: -; d_call: TRBD2; cdr3_nt: TGTGCCAGCAGCCGACTAGCGGAGGGATACGAGCAGTACTTC; cdr3_aa: CASSRLAEGYEQYF
j_call: TRBJ2-1; v_call: TRBV11-2; clone_size: -; d_call: TRBD2; cdr3_nt: TGTGCCAGCAGCTTATTTGCGGGAGGGTCGGACAATGAGCAGTTCTTC; cdr3_aa: CASSLFAGGSDNEQFF
j_call: TRBJ2-3; v_call: TRBV5-6; clone_size: -; d_call: -; cdr3_nt: TGTGCCAGCAGCTCCAGTTGGTCGGCTCGGACAGATACGCAGTATTTT; cdr3_aa: CASSSSWSARTDTQYF
j_call: TRBJ2-3; v_call: TRBV2; clone_size: -; d_call: -; cdr3_nt: TGTGCCAGCAGTGACAGGGTAGTAGCAGATACGCAGTATTTT; cdr3_aa: CASSDRVVADTQYF
j_call: TRBJ2-1; v_call: TRBV12-5; clone_size: -; d_call: TRBD2; cdr3_nt: TGTGCTAGTGGTTTGGTGGTGCTAGCGGGAGGGCCGGTGAATGAGCAGTTCTTC; cdr3_aa: CASGLVVLAGGPVNEQFF
j_call: TRBJ2-7; v_call: TRBV6-1; clone_size: -; d_call: -; cdr3_nt: TGTGCCAGCAGTGAGGTCGACTCCTACGAGCAGTACTTC; cdr3_aa: CASSEVDSYEQYF
j_call: TRBJ2-5; v_call: TRBV7-9; clone_size: -; d_call: TRBD2; cdr3_nt: TGTGCCAGCAGCTTAGGGCTAGCGGGAGTTGGAGAGACCCAGTACTTC; cdr3_aa: CASSLGLAGVGETQYF
j_call: TRBJ2-1; v_call: TRBV6-4; clone_size: -; d_call: TRBD2; cdr3_nt: TGTGCCAGCAGTGAGTCAAGCGGGGCTTACAATGAGCAGTTCTTC; cdr3_aa: CASSESSGAYNEQFF
j_call: TRBJ2-1; v_call: TRBV7-2; clone_size: -; d_call: -; cdr3_nt: TGTGCCAGCAGCTCAGCAAAACGGAGAAATGAGCAGTTCTTC; cdr3_aa: CASSSAKRRNEQFF
j_call: TRBJ1-1; v_call: TRBV15; clone_size: few; d_call: -; cdr3_nt: TGTGCCACCAGCAGTGGGGGACTGCGGACTGAAGCTTTCTTT; cdr3_aa: CATSSGGLRTEAFF
j_call: TRBJ2-1; v_call: TRBV28; clone_size: -; d_call: TRBD1; cdr3_nt: TGTGCCAGCAGTCCGCCGGGACAGAGGTACAATGAGCAGTTCTTC; cdr3_aa: CASSPPGQRYNEQFF
j_call: TRBJ2-1; v_call: TRBV15; clone_size: -; d_call: -; cdr3_nt: TGTGCCACCAGCAGAGAAGGTACAGGTGAGCAGTTCTTC; cdr3_aa: CATSREGTGEQFF
j_call: TRBJ2-1; v_call: TRBV5-3; clone_size: -; d_call: TRBD2; cdr3_nt: TGTGCCAGACAACTAGCGGGAGAGCCCAGGAATGAGCAGTTCTTC; cdr3_aa: CARQLAGEPRNEQFF
j_call: TRBJ2-3; v_call: TRBV28; clone_size: -; d_call: -; cdr3_nt: TGTGCCAGCAGTTTCCGCTTAGATACGCAGTATTTT; cdr3_aa: CASSFRLDTQYF
j_call: TRBJ1-6; v_call: TRBV4-1; clone_size: -; d_call: -; cdr3_nt: TGCGCCAGCAGCCAAGATCAGGGCAGGGTCCTCCACTTT; cdr3_aa: CASSQDQGRVLHF